The 13 T cell receptor beta chains presented below share a single source sample, sequenced in a study of blood T cell repertoires in COVID-19. Profiled with immunoSEQ multiplex PCR; TCRdb holds only in-frame clones, not every one. The data hold roughly 58,000 clones, with 70% to 90% observed a single time. The specimen sequenced was peripheral blood. These receptors originate from a man in his 60s with COVID-19, enrolled during active disease.

The chain employs TRBV2 and TRBJ2-3; TRBD1 matches at 7 bases. V gave up 6 bases and J gave up 3 bases; unmatched junction bases: 9. Germline CDR1 reads SNHLY; CDR2 reads FYNNEI. The CDR3 covers 15 residues. The CDR3 region is CASRETGSTTDTQYF. In DNA form, the CDR3 reads TGTGCCAGCAGGGAGACAGGGAGTACAACAGATACGCAGTATTTT. Full variable domain (rest looked up from reference TRBV2 and TRBJ2-3): EPEVTQTPSHQVTQMGQEVILRCVPISNHLYFYWYRQILGQKVEFLVSFYNNEISEKSEIFDDQFSVERPDGSNFTLKIRSTKLEDSAMYFCASRETGSTTDTQYFGPGTRLTVL.

The V and J genes are TRBV19 and TRBJ2-5, with 8 bases identical to TRBD1. From germline, CDR1 is LNHDA and CDR2 SQIVND (reference sequence). This CDR3 region has 15 residues. The junction had 10 bases not matched to a gene; V was cut back by 5 bases and J by 5 bases. In nucleotides, the CDR3 is TGTGCCAGTAGTTCGGCAGGGGGCTTGAAGGAGACCCAGTACTTC. Its protein product is CASSSAGGLKETQYF.

The table lists this clone with a count of one. The chain recombines TRBV19 with TRBJ2-1; D is perhaps TRBD1 (6 bases). Between the trimmed V and J ends, which lost 6 bases and 9 bases, there was a span of 9 bases. There are 11 residues in the CDR3. Per the germline V gene, CDR1 is LNHDA and CDR2 is SQIVND (reference sequence). Here the CDR3 DNA reads TGTGCCAGTAGACTAGGGGGTGAGCAGTTCTTC. Its translation is CASRLGGEQFF.

The chain is built from TRBV7-2 and TRBJ1-1; maybe TRBD1 (5 bases). V shed 5 bases and J shed 0 bases, with 10 bases lying between them. Per the germline V gene, CDR1 is SGHTA and CDR2 is FQGNSA. The CDR3 has 14 amino acids. CDR3 DNA sequence: TGTGCCAGCAGCCCTGAAGGGGTGAACACTGAAGCTTTCTTT. It specifies CASSPEGVNTEAFF.

This clone came up a few times. The chain carries TRBV5-4 and TRBJ1-1; D might be TRBD1 (5 bases). The CDR3 runs to 14 residues. V lost 5 bases to trimming and J lost 1 base, with 12 bases between them. CDR1 is SGHNT and CDR2 is YYREEE in the germline V gene (reference sequence). The CDR3 is CASSPSQGNTEAFF. The CDR3 DNA reads TGTGCCAGCAGTCCCTCCCAGGGGAACACTGAAGCTTTCTTT.

The CDR3 nucleotides read TGTGCCAGCAGCCCAAAGACGGGGTGGGAGACCCAGTACTTC. Its protein is CASSPKTGWETQYF. This sequence joins TRBV3-1 (or the pseudogene TRBV3-2) and TRBJ2-5; D may be TRBD2 (5 bases). Germline assignment: CDR1 LGHDT and CDR2 YNNKEL (reference sequence). Trimming stripped 4 bases from V and 5 bases from J, with 14 bases between. The CDR3 covers 14 residues.

V and J are TRBV27 and TRBJ2-2; TRBD1 might be the D (6 bases). V was shortened by 1 base and J by 1 base, with 10 bases between the two germline ends. The CDR3 is 16 residues long. Per the germline V gene, CDR1 is MNHEY and CDR2 is SMNVEV (reference sequence). For the CDR3, the DNA is TGTGCCAGCAGTTTATTGGGGGCGAGGAACACCGGGGAGCTGTTTTTT. Residues: CASSLLGARNTGELFF.

The V and J genes are TRBV10-3 and TRBJ2-3; 9 bases are a match to TRBD1. The CDR3 is 15 amino acids. The ends lost 5 bases at V and 4 bases at J; junction bases unmatched: 7. In germline, CDR1 is ENHRY, CDR2 SYGVKD. The CDR3 coding sequence is TGTGCCATCAGTTCTCGGGGACAGGGTTCAGATACGCAGTATTTT. As protein: CAISSRGQGSDTQYF.

V and J are TRBV5-4 and TRBJ1-2; tentatively, D is TRBD1 (5 bases). The CDR3 has 12 residues. In germline, CDR1 is SGHNT, CDR2 YYREEE (reference sequence). The ends were cut back, 3 bases at V and 8 bases at J, with 11 bases in the middle. The DNA of the CDR3 is TGTGCCAGCAGCTCAACAGGTGTAGGCTACACCTTC. Protein: CASSSTGVGYTF.

This chain links TRBV24-1 with TRBJ2-7, with D possibly being TRBD2 (6 bases). The germline V and J ends were trimmed by 12 bases and 4 bases, with 12 bases remaining between them. The germline V gene has CDR1 KGHDR and CDR2 SFDVKD. The CDR3 contains 11 residues. The DNA for the CDR3 is TGTGCCGCCACGGGAGAGTACGAGCAGTACTTC. Amino acids: CAATGEYEQYF.

V usage is TRBV6-5 and J usage is TRBJ2-3; D possibly corresponds to TRBD2 (7 bases). CDR1 and CDR2 from the germline V gene are MNHEY and SVGAGI. The CDR3 spans 13 residues. V lost 7 bases and J lost 11, with 19 bases in between. The CDR3 DNA is TGTGCCAGCACTGGACCGAAGGGGGGGGAGCAGTATTTT. It specifies CASTGPKGGEQYF.

The V call is TRBV10-3, the J call TRBJ1-1, with D possibly TRBD1 on 5 matching bases. Germline CDR1 reads ENHRY; CDR2 reads SYGVKD. CDR3 length equals 16 residues. Trimming removed 5 bases from V and 0 bases from J, with 16 bases in between. As DNA, the CDR3 is TGTGCCATCAGTCGTACCGGGGGGGGAATGAACACTGAAGCTTTCTTT. This codes for CAISRTGGGMNTEAFF.

This clone appeared a few times. This chain connects TRBV6-4 to TRBJ2-1; D is ambiguous. The CDR3 runs 13 residues. The V end lost 4 bases, the J end lost 9 bases, and 13 bases lay between the germline ends. The germline CDR1 and CDR2 sequences are MRHNA and SNTAGT. The CDR3: CASSASAPGEQFF. CDR3 bases: TGTGCCAGCAGTGCCTCGGCCCCGGGTGAGCAGTTCTTC.